The 2 T cell receptor beta chains presented below share a single source sample, sequenced in a study of blood T cell repertoires in COVID-19. Clones were read by immunoSEQ multiplex PCR, and TCRdb kept only the in-frame ones, dropping some. The table has approximately 150,000 clones, about 85% seen once; the top ten hold 2.6%. Input material: peripheral blood. The receptors were gathered from a human donor with acute or convalescent COVID-19. The donor label of this sample is uncertain.

The gene calls are TRBV27 and TRBJ1-2; maybe TRBD1 (5 bases). The V end lost 0 bases, the J end lost 7 bases, and 15 bases lay between the germline ends. Germline V gene sequence: CDR1 MNHEY, CDR2 SMNVEV (reference sequence). The length of the CDR3 is 15 residues. CDR3 in amino acids: CASSLSGQEFSGYTF. DNA of the CDR3: TGTGCCAGCAGTTTATCGGGGCAGGAATTTAGTGGCTACACCTTC.

The chain employs TRBV10-3 and TRBJ2-5; 7 nucleotides align to TRBD2. Trimming at V came to 5 bases and at J to 1 base, leaving 1 base not matched to a gene. There are 13 residues in the CDR3. Germline CDR1 ENHRY, CDR2 SYGVKD. As DNA, the CDR3 is TGTGCCATCAGTTTAGCGGGCCAAGAGACCCAGTACTTC. This sequence encodes CAISLAGQETQYF.